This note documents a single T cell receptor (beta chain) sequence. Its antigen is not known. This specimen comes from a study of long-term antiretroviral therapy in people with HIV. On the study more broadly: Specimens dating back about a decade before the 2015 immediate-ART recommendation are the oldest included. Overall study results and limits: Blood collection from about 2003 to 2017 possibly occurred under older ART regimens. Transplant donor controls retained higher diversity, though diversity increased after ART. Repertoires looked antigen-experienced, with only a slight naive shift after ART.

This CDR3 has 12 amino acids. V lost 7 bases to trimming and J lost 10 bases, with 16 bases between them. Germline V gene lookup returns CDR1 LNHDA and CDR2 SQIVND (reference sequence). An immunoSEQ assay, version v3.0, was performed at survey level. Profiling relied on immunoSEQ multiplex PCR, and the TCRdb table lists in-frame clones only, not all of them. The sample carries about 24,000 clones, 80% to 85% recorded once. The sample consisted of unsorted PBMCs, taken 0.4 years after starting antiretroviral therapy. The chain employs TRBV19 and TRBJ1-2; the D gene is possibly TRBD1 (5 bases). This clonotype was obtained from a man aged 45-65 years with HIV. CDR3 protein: CASNLGEADYTF. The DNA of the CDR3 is TGTGCCAGTAACCTGGGGGAAGCGGACTACACCTTC.